What follows are 19 T cell receptor beta chains derived from one specimen sequenced in a study of T cells after yellow fever vaccination. MiXCR was run by TCRdb on the 5' RACE reads, yielding one entry per CDR3 protein. The sample carries around 300,000 distinct CDR3 sequences, 3.5% to 4.5% recorded once. Source: PBMCs, taken 15 days after the yellow fever booster vaccination. These receptors came from a man between 18 and 35 years old who received the YFV17D yellow fever vaccine.

This chain joins TRBV7-9 and TRBJ2-7; D is perhaps TRBD1 or TRBD2 (5 bases each). Germline values: CDR1 SEHNR, CDR2 FQNEAQ (reference sequence). The CDR3 totals 13 residues. Trimming removed 1 base at V and 6 bases at J, with 10 bases between. The DNA for the CDR3 is TGTGCCAGCAGCTTAGATTCCGGGACCGAGCAGTACGTC. Encoded protein: CASSLDSGTEQYV.

This clonotype has a handful of counts. This sequence joins TRBV5-1 and TRBJ2-6; the D is unclear. Germline CDR1 SGHRS, CDR2 YFSETQ. There are 16 residues in the CDR3. With 0 bases removed from V and 0 bases from J, the gap between germline ends came to 7 bases. The CDR3 reads CASSLDPVSGANVLTF. The DNA for the CDR3 is TGCGCCAGCAGCTTGGACCCGGTCTCTGGGGCCAACGTCCTGACTTTC.

This clonotype was seen a few times. V usage is TRBV5-6 and J usage is TRBJ2-4, with 8 nucleotides matching TRBD1. The germline V gene encodes CDR1 SGHDT and CDR2 YYEEEE. This CDR3 comprises 14 residues. The J segment lost 8 bases and the V segment lost 4 bases, leaving 8 bases of the junction unmatched. The CDR3 sequence is CASSPQGVGDIQYF. CDR3 DNA sequence: TGTGCCAGCAGCCCACAGGGGGTTGGGGACATTCAGTACTTC.

This clonotype was counted only a few times. The chain employs TRBV24-1 and TRBJ2-2; D may be TRBD1 or TRBD2 (5 bases each). Trimming stripped 1 base from V and 0 bases from J, with 11 bases between. Germline V gene data show CDR1 as KGHDR and CDR2 as SFDVKD. The CDR3 has 17 residues. The CDR3 spells CATSDLGTSSNTGELFF. In DNA form, the CDR3 reads TGTGCCACCAGTGATTTAGGGACCTCCTCGAACACCGGGGAGCTGTTTTTT.

In this sample, this clonotype turned up a few times. The gene calls are TRBV20-1 and TRBJ1-3, with a possible D match to TRBD1 (5 bases). This CDR3 is built from 18 residues. V lost 6 bases and J 3 bases, leaving 27 bases between the germline ends. CDR1 and CDR2 from the germline V gene are DFQATT and SNEGSKA (reference sequence). The CDR3 nucleotides read TGCAGTGCGCAGAAGGGGAAGGAGTGGTCCATTAGTGGAAACACCATATATTTT. Translated: CSAQKGKEWSISGNTIYF.

Only a few counts were recorded for this clonotype. CDR3 residues: CASRLGQGSHPMNTEAFF. The CDR3 bases are TGCGCCAGCCGCCTCGGACAGGGGAGCCACCCGATGAACACTGAAGCTTTCTTT. This rearrangement joins TRBV5-1 to TRBJ1-1; TRBD1 matches 9 bases. The CDR3 is made up of 18 amino acids. Germline assignment: CDR1 SGHRS and CDR2 YFSETQ. J was trimmed by 0 bases and V by 7 bases; bases with no gene match: 16. The full variable domain, its missing parts supplied by reference TRBV5-1 and TRBJ1-1, is KAGVTQTPRYLIKTRGQQVTLSCSPISGHRSVSWYQQTPGQGLQFLFEYFSETQRNKGNFPGRFSGRQFSNSRSEMNVSTLELGDSALYLCASRLGQGSHPMNTEAFFGQGTRLTVV.

The chain has TRBV5-1 and TRBJ2-1, with a weak D call TRBD1 (6 bases). The germline CDR1 and CDR2 sequences are SGHRS and YFSETQ. Trimming took 0 bases from V and 0 from J, leaving 10 bases between them. The CDR3 is 16 amino acids. CDR3 region: CASSLGQGISYNEQFF. The CDR3 DNA follows: TGCGCCAGCAGCTTGGGGCAGGGGATCTCCTACAATGAGCAGTTCTTC.

V and J are TRBV4-3 and TRBJ2-1; D not resolved. Germline V gene sequence: CDR1 LGHNA, CDR2 YSLEER. CDR3 length equals 17 residues. V gave up 1 base and J gave up 0 bases, with 13 bases separating them. CDR3 coding DNA: TGCGCCAGCAGCCAAGTGTCGTCATATTACTCCTACAATGAGCAGTTCTTC. Translation: CASSQVSSYYSYNEQFF.

V usage is TRBV3-1 and J usage is TRBJ1-5; D perhaps matches TRBD1 (5 bases). In germline, CDR1 is LGHDT, CDR2 YNNKEL (reference sequence). Trimming took 1 base from V and 7 from J, leaving 20 bases between them. The CDR3 runs to 17 residues. CDR3 amino acids: CASSQGEAAVRGQPQHF. CDR3 DNA sequence: TGTGCCAGCAGCCAAGGGGAAGCGGCGGTGCGGGGGCAGCCCCAGCATTTT.

V and J are TRBV14 and TRBJ2-5, with D tentatively TRBD1 (5 bases). The CDR3 consists of 15 residues. Germline loops: CDR1 SGHDN, CDR2 FVKESK. V was trimmed by 0 bases and J by 5 bases, leaving 13 bases between them. CDR3 loop: CASSQEPQGGETQYF. The CDR3 DNA reads TGTGCCAGCAGCCAAGAACCTCAGGGTGGGGAGACCCAGTACTTC. Full variable domain (outside the CDR3, taken from reference TRBV14 and TRBJ2-5): EAGVTQFPSHSVIEKGQTVTLRCDPISGHDNLYWYRRVMGKEIKFLLHFVKESKQDESGMPNNRFLAERTGGTYSTLKVQPAELEDSGVYFCASSQEPQGGETQYFGPGTRLLVL.

This clonotype was detected only a few times. It is unclear where the CDR3 begins or ends on the DNA, so no DNA is shown, and the CDR3 is as TCRdb lists it. This chain connects TRBV27 to TRBJ2-7; TRBD1 is the table's D call and was not checked against the DNA. The CDR3 numbers 14 amino acids, ends counted. The germline CDR1 and CDR2 sequences are MNHEY and SMNVEV (reference sequence). CDR3 loop: CASSSSTGRGEQYF.

This clonotype occurred many times. This chain links TRBV6-6 with TRBJ2-4; D possibly corresponds to TRBD1 (5 bases). The V end was cut by 3 bases, the J end by 0 bases, with 12 bases between. CDR3 length: 16 amino acids. Germline V gene sequence: CDR1 MNHNY, CDR2 SVGAGI (reference sequence). The CDR3 bases are TGTGCCAGCAGTTATGACAGCGCAAGAGCCAAAAACATTCAGTACTTC. Protein product: CASSYDSARAKNIQYF.

The chain carries TRBV5-5 and TRBJ2-1, with D possibly being TRBD2 (5 bases). Trimming left V 1 base short and J 2 bases short, with 13 bases between. Germline CDR1 SGHKS, CDR2 YYEKEE (reference sequence). The CDR3 covers 16 residues. Here the CDR3 DNA reads TGTGCCAGCAGCTTGCATTTAGGGCGGGCCTACAATGAGCAGTTCTTC. Translated: CASSLHLGRAYNEQFF.

This clonotype was seen ten or more times. J is TRBJ2-3 and V is TRBV7-6, with no clear D. This CDR3 is 16 amino acids long. Germline V lookup: CDR1 SGHVS, CDR2 FNYEAQ. Trimming stripped 2 bases from V and 0 bases from J, with 12 bases between. CDR3 protein: CASSLYAEQSTDTQYF. The CDR3 DNA is TGTGCCAGCAGCTTATACGCGGAGCAGAGCACAGATACGCAGTATTTT. Using reference TRBV7-6 and TRBJ2-3 for the parts outside the CDR3, the full variable domain is GAGVSQSPRYKVTKRGQDVALRCDPISGHVSLYWYRQALGQGPEFLTYFNYEAQQDKSGLPNDRFSAERPEGSISTLTIQRTEQRDSAMYRCASSLYAEQSTDTQYFGPGTRLTVL.

The DNA of the CDR3 is TGTGCCAGCAGCTTGGACTCCCTTGCGGGGGCCAACGTCCTGACTTTC. Amino acids: CASSLDSLAGANVLTF. The rearrangement uses TRBV5-8 and TRBJ2-6; D is ambiguous. This CDR3 spans 16 amino acids. The V end lost 0 bases, the J end lost 4 bases, and 11 bases lay between the germline ends. Germline V gives CDR1 SGHTS, CDR2 YDEGEE. The variable domain in full, with the rest retrieved from reference TRBV5-8 and TRBJ2-6, is EAGVTQSPTHLIKTRGQQATLRCSPISGHTSVYWYQQALGLGLQFLLWYDEGEERNRGNFPPRFSGRQFPNYSSELNVNALELEDSALYLCASSLDSLAGANVLTFGAGSRLTVL.

This clonotype was seen ten or more times. This sequence joins TRBV24-1 and TRBJ1-5, with 8 bases matching TRBD1. V was clipped by 10 bases and J by 5 bases; unmatched bases: 9. CDR3 length: 14 residues. The V gene's germline CDR1 is KGHDR and CDR2 SFDVKD. In DNA form, the CDR3 reads TGTGCCACGCACGCGGGACAGGCCTATCAGCCCCAGCATTTT. It codes for CATHAGQAYQPQHF.

The chain uses TRBV20-1 and TRBJ2-3, with 11 nucleotides matching TRBD2. The CDR3 totals 17 residues. The germline gives CDR1 DFQATT, CDR2 SNEGSKA (reference sequence). Trimming cost V 0 bases and J 1 base; bases outside gene matches: 6. The CDR3 bases are TGCAGTGCTAGAGACCGGATTAGCGGGGGGGGCACAGATACGCAGTATTTT. This gives the protein CSARDRISGGGTDTQYF.

The V and J genes are TRBV15 and TRBJ2-7; TRBD2 matches at 7 bases. The V gene end was trimmed by 1 base and the J gene end by 0 bases; junction bases not matched to a gene: 3. From germline, CDR1 is LNHNV and CDR2 YYDKDF (reference sequence). CDR3 length: 15 amino acids. CDR3 region: CATSRGEGRSYEQYF. DNA of the CDR3: TGTGCCACCAGCAGAGGGGAGGGTCGCTCCTACGAGCAGTACTTC. Full variable domain (outside the CDR3, taken from reference TRBV15 and TRBJ2-7): DAMVIQNPRYQVTQFGKPVTLSCSQTLNHNVMYWYQQKSSQAPKLLFHYYDKDFNNEADTPDNFQSRRPNTSFCFLDIRSPGLGDTAMYLCATSRGEGRSYEQYFGPGTRLTVT.

This clonotype was seen many times. The rearrangement uses TRBV29-1 and TRBJ1-1, with D perhaps matching TRBD1 (5 bases). CDR3 length: 12 residues. Trimming removed 8 bases from V and 7 bases from J, with 17 bases in between. From germline, CDR1 is SQVTM and CDR2 ANQGSEA. The CDR3: CSLKSSGGEAFF. The CDR3 region has the DNA TGCAGCTTGAAGAGTTCCGGGGGTGAAGCTTTCTTT.